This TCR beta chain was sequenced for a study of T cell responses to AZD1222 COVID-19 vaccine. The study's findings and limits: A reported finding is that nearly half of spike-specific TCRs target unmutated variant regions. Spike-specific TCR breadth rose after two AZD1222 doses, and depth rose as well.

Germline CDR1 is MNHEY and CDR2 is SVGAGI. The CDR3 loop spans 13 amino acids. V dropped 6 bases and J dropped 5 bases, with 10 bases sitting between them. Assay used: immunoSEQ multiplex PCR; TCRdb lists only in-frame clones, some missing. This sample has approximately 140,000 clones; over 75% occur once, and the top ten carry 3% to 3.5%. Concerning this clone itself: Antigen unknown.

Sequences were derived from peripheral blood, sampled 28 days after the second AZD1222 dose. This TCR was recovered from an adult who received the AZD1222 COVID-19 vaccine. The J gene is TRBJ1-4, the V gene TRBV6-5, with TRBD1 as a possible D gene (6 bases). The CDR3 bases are TGTGCCAGCAGAGGGGGGGGAAATGAAAAACTGTTTTTT. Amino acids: CASRGGGNEKLFF.